This T cell receptor (beta chain) was sequenced in a study of response to subunit inactivated influenza vaccine. Study findings and constraints: Authors suggested each seasonal flu vaccination may recruit only limited numbers of new T cells.

V was trimmed by 0 bases and J by 7 bases, leaving 7 bases between them. The CDR3 extends over 13 amino acids. Germline CDR1 reads SGHAT; CDR2 reads FQDESV (reference sequence). A single record per CDR3 protein comes from TCRdb applying MiXCR to the RT-PCR reads. The data hold about 520,000 distinct CDR3 sequences, with around 25% observed a single time. The sample holds a few counts of this clonotype. Its antigen is as yet unknown. The chain is built from TRBV11-1 and TRBJ2-1, with no clear D. Sequencing used CD4+ T cells sorted from PBMCs, obtained 5 days after vaccination. The TCR was taken from a man aged 45-65 years who received an inactivated influenza vaccine. Written as DNA, the CDR3 is TGTGCCAGCAGCTTAGCGTTCGGGAATGAGCAGTTCTTC. Its translation: CASSLAFGNEQFF.